This T cell receptor (beta chain) was profiled in a study of CXCR3-negative and CXCR3-positive naive CD8 T cells. Study results and caveats: The authors found comparable surface CD5 between naive subsets and inferred TCR strength from TRB CDR3 properties. For CXCR3-positive naive cells, TRB CDR3s were more hydrophobic than those of CXCR3-negative naive cells. Researchers reported similar TRBV-TRBJ usage in naive CXCR3-negative and CXCR3-positive cells, though memory differed.

Note on this clonotype: The target antigen is unknown.

Sorting was done in triplicate for each CD8+ T cell subset (about 280,000 cells each). Naivety in CD8+ T cells corresponded to a CD45RO-CCR7+CD27+CD95- phenotype. Libraries of TRB cDNA were made by 5' RACE and carried UMIs. TCRdb reanalyzed the 5' RACE reads and collapses them to one entry per CDR3 protein, without DNA. The table lists roughly 110,000 distinct CDR3 sequences. This clonotype originated in a human donor in good health. Some clones in this sample may be carry-over from other donors' samples. The sample comprised naive CXCR3+ CD8+ T cells from blood. Specified subset: CD45RO-CCR7+CD27+CD95- naive CD8+ T cells expressing CXCR3 (TNR3+).

This CDR3 is CAISGTDNEQFF. The gene calls are TRBV10-3 and TRBJ2-1; TCRdb's D gene call, TRBD1, goes unchecked for lack of DNA. The CDR3 contains 12 residues. The germline gives CDR1 ENHRY, CDR2 SYGVKD.